The rows below give T cell receptor beta chains drawn from one sample of a study of memory CD4+ T cells and cytomegalovirus serostatus. The protocol was immunoSEQ multiplex PCR, while the TCRdb copy is restricted to in-frame clones and leaves out a portion. The sample contains 35,000 to 55,000 clones, roughly three quarters of which appear only once. Sequencing was performed on memory CD4+ T cells from blood. Every receptor here comes from an adult in good health and CMV-seronegative. CDR3s include the opening cysteine and the closing phenylalanine or tryptophan. A D gene is named only where the DNA matches it firmly. Clone size is stated in some rows and not others, as once, few, many or a class when expanded.

D,V,size,J,DNA,CDR3
.,TRBV5-1,medium-sized,TRBJ1-2,TGCGCCAGCAGGGAGCCCGGGACGGATTTGGGAACCTTC,CASREPGTDLGTF
.,TRBV6-5,.,TRBJ2-3,TGTGCCAGCAGTCGGGCGGGGCGCACAGATACGCAGTATTTT,CASSRAGRTDTQYF
TRBD1,TRBV5-4,.,TRBJ1-4,TGTGCCAGCAGCCACACAGGGGAGGGTGAAAAACTGTTTTTT,CASSHTGEGEKLFF
TRBD1,TRBV27,.,TRBJ1-4,TGTGCCAGCAGTTTTGGACAGGGGGTTGAAAAACTGTTTTTT,CASSFGQGVEKLFF
.,TRBV11-2,.,TRBJ2-1,TGTGCCAGCAGCTTCCGGACCGGGCCTTGGGACAATGAGCAGTTCTTC,CASSFRTGPWDNEQFF
.,TRBV7-2,.,TRBJ1-6,TGTGCCAGCAGCTTAGAGTTGAGCGATAATTCACCCCTCCACTTT,CASSLELSDNSPLHF
.,TRBV28,once,TRBJ1-4,TGTGCCCATCGGAGGGGTAGGGGTACTAATGAAAAACTGTTTTTT,CAHRRGRGTNEKLFF
TRBD1,TRBV19,.,TRBJ1-5,TGTGCCAGTAGATCAGGGGGCTGGGAGCCCCAGCATTTT,CASRSGGWEPQHF
.,TRBV18,once,TRBJ1-6,TGTGCCAGCTCACGCCGTGGGGATAATTCACCCCTCCACTTT,CASSRRGDNSPLHF
.,TRBV6-5,.,TRBJ2-7,TGTGCCAGCAGTTATAGTTCATTCGGCTACGAGCAGTACTTC,CASSYSSFGYEQYF
TRBD2,TRBV14,.,TRBJ2-3,TGTGCCAGCAGCCAACTCGTACGGGGGGCAGATACGCAGTATTTT,CASSQLVRGADTQYF
.,TRBV7-9,.,TRBJ2-5,TGTGCCAGCAGCTTCGACACGGAGACCCAGTACTTC,CASSFDTETQYF
.,TRBV11-1,.,TRBJ1-6,TGTGCCAGCAGCTTAGAGCCATATAATTCACCCCTCCACTTT,CASSLEPYNSPLHF
.,TRBV6-1,few,TRBJ2-7,TGTGCCAGCTACAGGGTTCCCTACGAGCAGTACTTC,CASYRVPYEQYF
.,TRBV6-5,.,TRBJ1-5,TGTGCCAGCAGCCCCGACAGGAATCAGCCCCAGCATTTT,CASSPDRNQPQHF
.,TRBV15,.,TRBJ1-6,TGTGCCACCAGCCCAAGGACAGCCCTATCACCCCTCCACTTT,CATSPRTALSPLHF
TRBD1,TRBV7-2,.,TRBJ2-1,TGTGCCAGCAGCTTAAGGGGGGCGACAGGGGTCAATGAGCAGTTCTTC,CASSLRGATGVNEQFF
.,TRBV7-9,.,TRBJ2-1,TGTGCCAGCAGCCGCCAGTTCTTC,CASSRQFF
.,TRBV7-2,few,TRBJ1-6,TGTGCCAGCAGAAGACAGGCCATAAATTCACCCCTCCACTTT,CASRRQAINSPLHF
.,TRBV6-1,.,TRBJ2-7,TGTGCCACCGGGGGCCAAGACTACGAGCAGTACTTC,CATGGQDYEQYF